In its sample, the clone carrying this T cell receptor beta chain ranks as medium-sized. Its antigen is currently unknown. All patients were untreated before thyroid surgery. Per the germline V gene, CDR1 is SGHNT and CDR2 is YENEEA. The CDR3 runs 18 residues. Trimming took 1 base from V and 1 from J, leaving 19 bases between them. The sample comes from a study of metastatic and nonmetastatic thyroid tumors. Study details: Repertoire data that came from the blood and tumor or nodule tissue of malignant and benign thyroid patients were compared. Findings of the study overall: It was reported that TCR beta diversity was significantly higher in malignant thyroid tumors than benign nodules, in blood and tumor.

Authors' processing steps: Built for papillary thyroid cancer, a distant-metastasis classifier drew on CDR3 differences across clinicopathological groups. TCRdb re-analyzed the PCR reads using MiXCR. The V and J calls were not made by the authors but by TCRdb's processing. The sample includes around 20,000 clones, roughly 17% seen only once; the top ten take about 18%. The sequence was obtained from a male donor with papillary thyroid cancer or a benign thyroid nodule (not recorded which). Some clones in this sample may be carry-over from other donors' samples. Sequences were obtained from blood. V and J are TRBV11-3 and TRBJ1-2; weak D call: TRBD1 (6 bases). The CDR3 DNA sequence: TGTGCCAGCAGCTTAGGGGGGCGCATAGGGGATTTTAACTATGGCTACACCTTC. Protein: CASSLGGRIGDFNYGYTF.